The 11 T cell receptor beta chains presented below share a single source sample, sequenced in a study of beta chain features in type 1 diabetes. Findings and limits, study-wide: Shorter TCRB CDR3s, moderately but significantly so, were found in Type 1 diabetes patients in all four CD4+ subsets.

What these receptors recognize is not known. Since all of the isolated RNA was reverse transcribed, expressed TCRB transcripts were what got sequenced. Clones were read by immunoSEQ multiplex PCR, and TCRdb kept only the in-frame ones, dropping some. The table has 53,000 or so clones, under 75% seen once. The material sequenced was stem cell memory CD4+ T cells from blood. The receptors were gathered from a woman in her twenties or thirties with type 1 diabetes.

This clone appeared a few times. The CDR3 loop reads CASSQTGDEQYF. CDR3 sequence (DNA): TGTGCCAGCAGCCAAACAGGGGACGAGCAGTACTTC. The chain recombines TRBV7-9 with TRBJ2-7; 7 nucleotides agree with TRBD1. Per germline, CDR1 SEHNR and CDR2 FQNEAQ (reference sequence). This CDR3 comprises 12 residues. The trim removed 5 bases at V and 5 bases at J, leaving 3 bases unmatched.

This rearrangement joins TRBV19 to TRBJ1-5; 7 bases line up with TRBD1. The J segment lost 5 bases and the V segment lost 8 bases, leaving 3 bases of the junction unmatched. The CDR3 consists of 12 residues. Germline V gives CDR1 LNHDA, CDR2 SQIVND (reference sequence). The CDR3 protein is CASRQGHQPQHF. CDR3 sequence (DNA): TGTGCCAGTCGACAGGGACATCAGCCCCAGCATTTT. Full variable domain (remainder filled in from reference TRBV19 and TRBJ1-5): DGGITQSPKYLFRKEGQNVTLSCEQNLNHDAMYWYRQDPGQGLRLIYYSQIVNDFQKGDIAEGYSVSREKKESFPLTVTSAQKNPTAFYLCASRQGHQPQHFGDGTRLSIL.

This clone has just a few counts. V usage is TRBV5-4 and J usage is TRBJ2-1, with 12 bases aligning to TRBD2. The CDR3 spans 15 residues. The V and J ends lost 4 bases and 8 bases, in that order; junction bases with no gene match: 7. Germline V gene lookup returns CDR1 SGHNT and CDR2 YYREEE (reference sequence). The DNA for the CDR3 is TGTGCCAGCAGCACCCCTAGCGGGAGGGCCTATGAGCAGTTCTTC. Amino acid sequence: CASSTPSGRAYEQFF.

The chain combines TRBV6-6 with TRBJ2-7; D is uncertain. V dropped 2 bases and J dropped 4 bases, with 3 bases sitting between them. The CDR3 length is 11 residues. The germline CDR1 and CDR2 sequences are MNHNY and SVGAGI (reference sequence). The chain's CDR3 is CASSYQYEQYF. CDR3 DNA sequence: TGTGCCAGCAGTTACCAGTACGAGCAGTACTTC.

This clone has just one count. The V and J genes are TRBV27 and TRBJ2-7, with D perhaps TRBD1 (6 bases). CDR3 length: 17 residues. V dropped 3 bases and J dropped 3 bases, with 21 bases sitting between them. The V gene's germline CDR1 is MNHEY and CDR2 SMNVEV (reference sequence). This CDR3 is CASSLGQGSLSIYEQYF. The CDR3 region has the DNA TGTGCCAGCAGTTTGGGGCAGGGGAGTTTATCGATCTACGAGCAGTACTTC.

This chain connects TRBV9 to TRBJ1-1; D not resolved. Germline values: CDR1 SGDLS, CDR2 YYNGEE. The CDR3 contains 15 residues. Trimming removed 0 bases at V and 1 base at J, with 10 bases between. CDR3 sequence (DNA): TGTGCCAGCAGCGTAGGGAGGAGACGGAACACTGAAGCTTTCTTT. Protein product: CASSVGRRRNTEAFF.

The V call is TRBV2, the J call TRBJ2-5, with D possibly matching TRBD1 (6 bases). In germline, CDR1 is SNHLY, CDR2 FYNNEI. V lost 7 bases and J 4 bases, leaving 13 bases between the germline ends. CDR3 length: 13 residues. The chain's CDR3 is CASTSTGSETQYF. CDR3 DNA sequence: TGTGCCAGCACCTCCACAGGGTCAGAGACCCAGTACTTC.

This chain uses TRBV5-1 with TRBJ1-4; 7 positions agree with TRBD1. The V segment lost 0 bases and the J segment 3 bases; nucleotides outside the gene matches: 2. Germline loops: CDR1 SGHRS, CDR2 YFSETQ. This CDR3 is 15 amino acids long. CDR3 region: CASSLARGANEKLFF. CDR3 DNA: TGCGCCAGCAGCTTGGCCAGGGGGGCTAATGAAAAACTGTTTTTT.

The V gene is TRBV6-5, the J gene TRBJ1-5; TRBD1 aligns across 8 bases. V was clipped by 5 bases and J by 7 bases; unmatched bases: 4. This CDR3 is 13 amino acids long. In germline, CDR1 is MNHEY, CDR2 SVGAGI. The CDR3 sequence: CASSAQGGQPQHF. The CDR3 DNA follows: TGTGCCAGCAGTGCACAGGGGGGCCAGCCCCAGCATTTT.

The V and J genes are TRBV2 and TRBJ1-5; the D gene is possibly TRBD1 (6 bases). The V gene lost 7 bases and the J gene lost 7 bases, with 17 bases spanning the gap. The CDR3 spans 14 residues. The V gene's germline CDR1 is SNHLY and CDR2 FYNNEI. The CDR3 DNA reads TGTGCCAGCAATCGGGACACCGCATGGCAGCCCCAGCATTTT. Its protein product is CASNRDTAWQPQHF.

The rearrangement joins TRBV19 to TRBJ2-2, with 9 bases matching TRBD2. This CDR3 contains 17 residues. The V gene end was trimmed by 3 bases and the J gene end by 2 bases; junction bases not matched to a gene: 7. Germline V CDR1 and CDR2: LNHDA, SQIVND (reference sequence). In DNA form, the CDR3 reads TGTGCCAGTAGTATCCTCGCGGGAGGGCCCAACACCGGGGAGCTGTTTTTT. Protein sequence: CASSILAGGPNTGELFF.